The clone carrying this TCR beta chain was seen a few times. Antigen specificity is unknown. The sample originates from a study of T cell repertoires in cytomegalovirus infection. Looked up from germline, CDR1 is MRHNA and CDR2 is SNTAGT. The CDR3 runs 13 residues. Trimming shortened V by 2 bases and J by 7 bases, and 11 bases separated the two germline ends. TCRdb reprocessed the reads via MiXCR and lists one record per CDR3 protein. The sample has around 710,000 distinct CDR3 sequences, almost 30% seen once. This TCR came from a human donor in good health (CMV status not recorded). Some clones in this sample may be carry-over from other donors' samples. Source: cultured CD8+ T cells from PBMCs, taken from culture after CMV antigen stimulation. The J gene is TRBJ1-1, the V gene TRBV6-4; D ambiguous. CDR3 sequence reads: CASSDPSSREAFF. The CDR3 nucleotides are TGTGCCAGCAGTGACCCCAGCAGTCGTGAAGCTTTCTTT.